A selection of T cell receptor beta chains follows, all from one sample in a study of blood T cell repertoires in COVID-19. Using immunoSEQ multiplex PCR, the repertoire was profiled, and TCRdb retains in-frame clones only, with some absent. The table shows roughly 120,000 clones, with 90% occurring only once. Input material: peripheral blood. These receptors all stem from a man aged 55 to 70 with COVID-19, enrolled during active disease. CDR3s include the opening cysteine and the closing phenylalanine or tryptophan. Fields, in order: D gene, V gene, CDR3 protein. D genes are given only for firm matches.

>TRBD1|TRBV6-5
CASSRLTGLNEKLFF
>.|TRBV6-5
CASRDSNYGYTF
>TRBD1|TRBV19
CASSPTQGAGANVLTF
>.|TRBV6-5
CASSYSSSGTQYF
>.|TRBV3-1/TRBV3-2
CASSQRGIGNIQYF
>.|TRBV29-1
CSVVTGGTEAFF
>TRBD1|TRBV28
CASSPTGGVNEKLFF
>TRBD2|TRBV11-2
CASSQTSGRDTQYF
>.|TRBV28
CASRSHAYEQYF
>.|TRBV29-1
CSVGAGENEQFF
>.|TRBV10-2
CASRGAAWDTQYF
>.|TRBV9
CASSVAAGGYQETQYF
>.|TRBV11-2
CASSLGTDSGNTIYF
>TRBD1|TRBV2
CASSGQGAEAFF
>.|TRBV27
CASKHPGRTEAFF
>.|TRBV5-4
CASSLAADFYNEQFF
>TRBD2|TRBV4-3
CASSQGTSGWAGELFF
>TRBD2|TRBV11-2
CASSIRSGRGSYEQYF
>TRBD1|TRBV29-1
CSVFTGGRTEAFF
>.|TRBV5-8
CASSLGTRDGAAPYNEQFF
>.|TRBV2
CASGTRSYEQYF
>.|TRBV4-1
CASSQVPGSPLHF
>TRBD1|TRBV28
CASRSSDRLETQYF